This T cell receptor beta chain originates from a study of beta chain features in type 1 diabetes. Regarding the study as a whole: Among all four CD4+ subsets, Type 1 diabetes patients had TCRB CDR3s that were moderately but significantly shorter. High TCR expression in some cells could lead to their over-representation in cDNA sequencing.

A word on this clone: Its antigen is as yet unknown.

Expressed TCRB transcripts got sequenced, as all isolated RNA was reverse transcribed. The method was immunoSEQ multiplex PCR; TCRdb's version includes in-frame clones alone and lacks a portion of them. The sample holds hundreds of thousands of clones; approximately 12% are singletons and the top ten take 0.0095% to 0.011%. This CDR3 has 14 amino acids. Trimming cost V 1 base and J 7 bases, with 14 bases left between them. The germline CDR1 and CDR2 sequences are SGHNT and YYREEE (reference sequence). The rearrangement joins TRBV5-4 to TRBJ1-1; D is perhaps TRBD1 (6 bases). This receptor was obtained from a woman in her late teens or twenties with type 1 diabetes. The sequenced sample was naive CD4+ T cells from blood. The CDR3 region has the DNA TGTGCCAGCAGCTTGAGACAGGCCATGGATGAAGCTTTCTTT. Protein: CASSLRQAMDEAFF.